This is a list of T cell receptor beta chains from one sample in a study of blood T cell repertoires in COVID-19. Some clones are missing from TCRdb's copy, which holds only in-frame ones; the method was immunoSEQ multiplex PCR. This table holds tens of thousands of clones, more than 80% found once. The sample was peripheral blood. These receptors were obtained from a human donor in a cohort sampled during active COVID-19. Both conserved end residues are part of each CDR3.

j_call: TRBJ2-7
cdr3_length: 16
v_call: TRBV15
cdr3_aa: CATSRLAGTKAYEQYF

j_call: TRBJ2-4
cdr3_length: 16
v_call: TRBV5-4
cdr3_aa: CASSLARQGAIDIQYF

j_call: TRBJ1-5
cdr3_length: 13
v_call: TRBV3-1/TRBV3-2
cdr3_aa: CASSPRGGQPQHF

j_call: TRBJ1-5
cdr3_length: 15
v_call: TRBV6-2/TRBV6-3
cdr3_aa: CASSRTVNSNQPQHF

j_call: TRBJ1-5
cdr3_length: 12
v_call: TRBV12-3/TRBV12-4
cdr3_aa: CASSPGRQPQHF

j_call: TRBJ2-7
cdr3_length: 13
v_call: TRBV27
cdr3_aa: CASSLDRFYEQYF

j_call: TRBJ2-6
cdr3_length: 18
v_call: TRBV5-1
cdr3_aa: CASSPTGQGNTGANVLTF

j_call: TRBJ2-7
cdr3_length: 13
v_call: TRBV7-2
cdr3_aa: CASSGGGRQGQYF

j_call: TRBJ1-2
cdr3_length: 16
v_call: TRBV2
cdr3_aa: CASIVTVIQNNYGYTF

j_call: TRBJ1-3
cdr3_length: 12
v_call: TRBV7-6
cdr3_aa: CASSLPGNTIYF

j_call: TRBJ2-1
cdr3_length: 15
v_call: TRBV6-5
cdr3_aa: CASSYQDRVDNEQFF

j_call: TRBJ2-2
cdr3_length: 13
v_call: TRBV2
cdr3_aa: CASSVSGVAELFF

j_call: TRBJ2-7
cdr3_length: 11
v_call: TRBV12-2
cdr3_aa: CASRLGGEQYF

j_call: TRBJ2-7
cdr3_length: 13
v_call: TRBV12-3/TRBV12-4
cdr3_aa: CASRPRGAYEQYF

j_call: TRBJ2-3
cdr3_length: 17
v_call: TRBV24-1
cdr3_aa: CATLPGAGGSSTDTQYF

j_call: TRBJ1-1
cdr3_length: 14
v_call: TRBV6-1
cdr3_aa: CASSEGSIPTEAFF

j_call: TRBJ1-3
cdr3_length: 18
v_call: TRBV27
cdr3_aa: CASRPTFPDRFSGNTIYF

j_call: TRBJ2-3
cdr3_length: 14
v_call: TRBV7-3
cdr3_aa: CASSPPGGTDTQYF

j_call: TRBJ1-2
cdr3_length: 14
v_call: TRBV4-1
cdr3_aa: CASSQDQGAKGYTF

j_call: TRBJ1-4
cdr3_length: 17
v_call: TRBV19
cdr3_aa: CASSIGDGRTTNEKLFF

j_call: TRBJ2-7
cdr3_length: 13
v_call: TRBV7-8
cdr3_aa: CASSSTGIHEQYF

j_call: TRBJ2-3
cdr3_length: 19
v_call: TRBV24-1
cdr3_aa: CATLRNRGKRERGTDTQYF

j_call: TRBJ2-7
cdr3_length: 14
v_call: TRBV5-1
cdr3_aa: CASTPGTSTYEQYF

j_call: TRBJ1-1
cdr3_length: 17
v_call: TRBV5-8
cdr3_aa: CASSLRGSPVMNTEAFF

j_call: TRBJ1-4
cdr3_length: 15
v_call: TRBV7-6
cdr3_aa: CASSRRTGNNEKLFF

j_call: TRBJ2-1
cdr3_length: 16
v_call: TRBV9
cdr3_aa: CASSAQLPGQSNEQFF

j_call: TRBJ1-1
cdr3_length: 16
v_call: TRBV6-6
cdr3_aa: CASSPSTGTGNTEAFF

j_call: TRBJ1-1
cdr3_length: 14
v_call: TRBV7-9
cdr3_aa: CASSPRGMNTEAFF

j_call: TRBJ1-2
cdr3_length: 12
v_call: TRBV12-3/TRBV12-4
cdr3_aa: CASSFGQYGYTF

j_call: TRBJ2-1
cdr3_length: 16
v_call: TRBV6-1
cdr3_aa: CASSEGRDRNWNEQFF

j_call: TRBJ1-5
cdr3_length: 15
v_call: TRBV6-2/TRBV6-3
cdr3_aa: CASSQDRGFNQPQHF

j_call: TRBJ1-5
cdr3_length: 13
v_call: TRBV27
cdr3_aa: CASSLSGRQPQHF

j_call: TRBJ1-1
cdr3_length: 12
v_call: TRBV28
cdr3_aa: CATGSQDTEAFF

j_call: TRBJ2-3
cdr3_length: 11
v_call: TRBV10-3
cdr3_aa: CAISEDRAQYF

j_call: TRBJ1-3
cdr3_length: 15
v_call: TRBV6-5
cdr3_aa: CASSLATGAGNTIYF

j_call: TRBJ1-1
cdr3_length: 14
v_call: TRBV7-9
cdr3_aa: CASSIQGGNTEAFF

j_call: TRBJ1-6
cdr3_length: 13
v_call: TRBV2
cdr3_aa: CASSDERDSPLHF

j_call: TRBJ1-1
cdr3_length: 13
v_call: TRBV29-1
cdr3_aa: CSVDLQGNTEAFF

j_call: TRBJ1-1
cdr3_length: 14
v_call: TRBV7-8
cdr3_aa: CASSLSRGNTEAFF

j_call: TRBJ2-1
cdr3_length: 15
v_call: TRBV6-5
cdr3_aa: CASSYSGTSMNEQFF

j_call: TRBJ2-1
cdr3_length: 11
v_call: TRBV10-3
cdr3_aa: CAAGEGTEQFF

j_call: TRBJ1-5
cdr3_length: 14
v_call: TRBV27
cdr3_aa: CASSLTGGIQPQHF

j_call: TRBJ2-7
cdr3_length: 11
v_call: TRBV2
cdr3_aa: CASSPVYEQYF

j_call: TRBJ1-5
cdr3_length: 15
v_call: TRBV28
cdr3_aa: CASSFPGTGGQPQHF

j_call: TRBJ1-1
cdr3_length: 13
v_call: TRBV28
cdr3_aa: CASSFRGNTEAFF

j_call: TRBJ2-3
cdr3_length: 16
v_call: TRBV12-5
cdr3_aa: CASGPSRPPGTDTQYF